This is a list of T cell receptor beta chains from one sample in a study of cytomegalovirus exposure and HLA in healthy donors. Sequenced by immunoSEQ multiplex PCR; TCRdb stores in-frame clones only, minus some. This table holds hundreds of thousands of clones, over 75% found once. The material sequenced was PBMCs. Every receptor here comes from a man aged 18 to 35 in good health and CMV-seronegative. CDR3s include the opening cysteine and the closing phenylalanine or tryptophan. Each record gives: J gene, clone size, D gene, V gene, CDR3 protein, CDR3 DNA. D genes are given only for firm matches. Rows may omit the clone size; those that give it use once, few, many or a size class.

J: TRBJ1-5
size: -
D: -
V: TRBV7-8
CDR3: CASRLQGINQPQHF
DNA: TGTGCCAGCAGGCTTCAGGGCATAAATCAGCCCCAGCATTTT

J: TRBJ1-4
size: -
D: -
V: TRBV6-5
CDR3: CASSYSSPRSGEKLFF
DNA: TGTGCCAGCAGTTACTCGAGTCCCCGGAGTGGTGAAAAACTGTTTTTT

J: TRBJ1-1
size: few
D: -
V: TRBV5-1
CDR3: CASSLGESTEAFF
DNA: TGCGCCAGCAGCTTGGGTGAGAGCACTGAAGCTTTCTTT

J: TRBJ2-3
size: -
D: -
V: TRBV4-2
CDR3: CASRQAQGEADTQYF
DNA: TGTGCCAGCAGGCAAGCCCAGGGGGAGGCAGATACGCAGTATTTT

J: TRBJ2-5
size: few
D: TRBD2
V: TRBV7-8
CDR3: CASSRTSGGAVETQYF
DNA: TGTGCCAGCAGCCGGACTAGCGGGGGGGCCGTGGAGACCCAGTACTTC

J: TRBJ2-3
size: once
D: TRBD2
V: TRBV5-4
CDR3: CASSSRTSGADTQYF
DNA: TGTGCCAGCAGCTCTCGGACTAGCGGAGCAGATACGCAGTATTTT

J: TRBJ1-5
size: -
D: TRBD1
V: TRBV28
CDR3: CASSHGTVDSNQPQHF
DNA: TGTGCCAGCAGCCATGGGACAGTAGATAGCAATCAGCCCCAGCATTTT

J: TRBJ1-6
size: -
D: -
V: TRBV5-5
CDR3: CASSPQTGDNSPLHF
DNA: TGTGCCAGCAGCCCACAGACAGGAGATAATTCACCCCTCCACTTT

J: TRBJ2-7
size: -
D: TRBD1
V: TRBV27
CDR3: CASSLRWDRGSSEQYF
DNA: TGTGCCAGCAGTTTACGGTGGGACAGGGGGTCCTCCGAGCAGTACTTC

J: TRBJ2-4
size: -
D: -
V: TRBV25-1
CDR3: CASSVTGFGNIQYF
DNA: TGTGCCAGCAGTGTAACAGGGTTCGGGAACATTCAGTACTTC

J: TRBJ2-2
size: -
D: TRBD2
V: TRBV2
CDR3: CASGRALLGELFF
DNA: TGTGCCAGCGGGAGGGCCTTACTCGGGGAGCTGTTTTTT

J: TRBJ1-1
size: -
D: -
V: TRBV18
CDR3: CASSPPPAGNTEAFF
DNA: TGTGCCAGCTCACCACCCCCAGCAGGTAACACTGAAGCTTTCTTT

J: TRBJ1-2
size: few
D: -
V: TRBV29-1
CDR3: CSVENSHLYGYTF
DNA: TGCAGCGTTGAGAACAGCCACCTCTATGGCTACACCTTC

J: TRBJ1-6
size: -
D: TRBD1
V: TRBV4-2
CDR3: CASSQDGTGTNSPLHF
DNA: TGTGCCAGCAGCCAAGATGGGACAGGGACTAATTCACCCCTCCACTTT

J: TRBJ2-2
size: -
D: TRBD2
V: TRBV7-9
CDR3: CASSDPGTSGGFDTGELFF
DNA: TGTGCCAGCAGCGACCCCGGGACTAGCGGGGGGTTCGACACCGGGGAGCTGTTTTTT

J: TRBJ2-6
size: -
D: -
V: TRBV25-1
CDR3: CASSDGHLSGANVLTF
DNA: TGTGCCAGCAGTGATGGACACCTCTCTGGGGCCAACGTCCTGACTTTC

J: TRBJ2-1
size: -
D: -
V: TRBV29-1
CDR3: CSVEFRQGYNEQFF
DNA: TGCAGCGTTGAATTCCGGCAGGGCTACAATGAGCAGTTCTTC

J: TRBJ2-1
size: -
D: -
V: TRBV19
CDR3: CASSTGITYNEQFF
DNA: TGTGCCAGTAGTACAGGGATCACCTACAATGAGCAGTTCTTC

J: TRBJ1-5
size: few
D: -
V: TRBV10-3
CDR3: CAIKAATGNQPQHF
DNA: TGTGCCATCAAGGCTGCTACAGGGAATCAGCCCCAGCATTTT

J: TRBJ2-2
size: -
D: -
V: TRBV10-1
CDR3: CASSGTRVRDTGELFF
DNA: TGCGCCAGCAGTGGGACGAGGGTGCGGGACACCGGGGAGCTGTTTTTT

J: TRBJ2-7
size: -
D: TRBD1
V: TRBV15
CDR3: CATSRVGQSSYEQYF
DNA: TGTGCCACCAGCAGAGTGGGACAGTCCTCCTACGAGCAGTACTTC

J: TRBJ2-3
size: -
D: -
V: TRBV11-3
CDR3: CASSLLESDTQYF
DNA: TGTGCCAGCAGCCTACTAGAATCAGATACGCAGTATTTT

J: TRBJ1-1
size: -
D: -
V: TRBV19
CDR3: CASSIDPRVNTEAFF
DNA: TGTGCCAGTAGTATAGACCCCCGAGTAAATACTGAAGCTTTCTTT

J: TRBJ1-2
size: -
D: -
V: TRBV5-4
CDR3: CASSPGDGYGYTF
DNA: TGTGCCAGCAGCCCAGGGGACGGGTATGGCTACACCTTC

J: TRBJ1-2
size: -
D: -
V: TRBV5-6
CDR3: CASSFWSTVEGYTF
DNA: TGTGCCAGCAGCTTTTGGTCAACGGTGGAGGGCTACACCTTC

J: TRBJ1-1
size: -
D: -
V: TRBV6-1
CDR3: CASSVQVHEAFF
DNA: TGTGCCAGCAGTGTACAGGTGCATGAAGCTTTCTTT

J: TRBJ1-1
size: -
D: TRBD1
V: TRBV5-4
CDR3: CASSLGRDRGRF
DNA: TGTGCCAGCAGCCTTGGCCGGGACAGAGGGAGATTT

J: TRBJ2-3
size: -
D: -
V: TRBV7-9
CDR3: CASSSPKVGDTQYF
DNA: TGTGCCAGCAGCTCCCCGAAGGTCGGGGATACGCAGTATTTT

J: TRBJ2-1
size: -
D: TRBD2
V: TRBV5-1
CDR3: CASSKLAGNEQFF
DNA: TGCGCCAGCAGCAAACTAGCGGGAAATGAGCAGTTCTTC

J: TRBJ1-1
size: -
D: -
V: TRBV10-3
CDR3: CAISGQANTEAFF
DNA: TGTGCCATCAGTGGCCAGGCGAACACTGAAGCTTTCTTT

J: TRBJ1-5
size: -
D: TRBD1
V: TRBV7-9
CDR3: CASGTGGNQPQHF
DNA: TGTGCCAGCGGGACAGGGGGTAATCAGCCCCAGCATTTT

J: TRBJ1-2
size: -
D: TRBD1
V: TRBV2
CDR3: CASSEDRAVYGYTF
DNA: TGTGCCAGCAGCGAGGACAGGGCGGTCTATGGCTACACCTTC

J: TRBJ2-1
size: -
D: TRBD2
V: TRBV7-9
CDR3: CASSPGGGGFF
DNA: TGTGCCAGCAGCCCCGGGGGGGGTGGGTTCTTC

J: TRBJ1-2
size: -
D: TRBD1
V: TRBV28
CDR3: CASSQGGQGATNYGYTF
DNA: TGTGCCAGCAGCCAAGGGGGACAGGGGGCGACTAACTATGGCTACACCTTC

J: TRBJ2-3
size: few
D: TRBD2
V: TRBV28
CDR3: CASSPPLAGEGDTQYF
DNA: TGTGCCAGCAGTCCTCCACTAGCGGGAGAGGGAGATACGCAGTATTTT

J: TRBJ2-7
size: -
D: TRBD2
V: TRBV5-1
CDR3: CASSPRTSYEQYF
DNA: TGCGCCAGCAGCCCAAGGACTAGCTACGAGCAGTACTTC

J: TRBJ1-6
size: -
D: TRBD1
V: TRBV30
CDR3: CAWSGQGGPPLHF
DNA: TGTGCCTGGAGTGGACAGGGGGGACCACCCCTCCACTTT

J: TRBJ1-2
size: once
D: -
V: TRBV30
CDR3: CAWSTDSYGYTF
DNA: TGTGCCTGGAGTACAGACAGCTATGGCTACACCTTC

J: TRBJ2-7
size: -
D: -
V: TRBV2
CDR3: CASSEDSAARRETTYEQYF
DNA: TGTGCCAGCAGTGAAGATTCGGCAGCGCGGCGGGAAACTACCTACGAGCAGTACTTC

J: TRBJ2-7
size: once
D: TRBD1
V: TRBV5-6
CDR3: CASSGAGTGNYEQYF
DNA: TGTGCCAGCAGCGGGGCCGGGACAGGGAACTACGAGCAGTACTTC

J: TRBJ1-1
size: -
D: -
V: TRBV29-1
CDR3: CSVPLGNTEAFF
DNA: TGCAGCGTCCCTCTCGGGAACACTGAAGCTTTCTTT

J: TRBJ2-1
size: -
D: -
V: TRBV11-3
CDR3: CASSKTFDEQFF
DNA: TGTGCCAGCAGTAAGACTTTCGATGAGCAGTTCTTC

J: TRBJ1-1
size: -
D: -
V: TRBV30
CDR3: CAWRRAPLNTEAFF
DNA: TGTGCCTGGAGGAGGGCACCCTTGAACACTGAAGCTTTCTTT

J: TRBJ1-1
size: few
D: -
V: TRBV7-6
CDR3: CASSRDRSNTEAFF
DNA: TGTGCCAGCAGTCGCGACAGATCGAACACTGAAGCTTTCTTT

J: TRBJ1-1
size: -
D: TRBD1
V: TRBV6-5
CDR3: CASSYSQQGPGTEAFF
DNA: TGTGCCAGCAGTTACTCGCAACAGGGGCCGGGCACTGAAGCTTTCTTT

J: TRBJ2-1
size: -
D: TRBD2
V: TRBV6-5
CDR3: CASSYRLAGEDNEQFF
DNA: TGTGCCAGCAGTTACCGCCTAGCGGGAGAAGACAATGAGCAGTTCTTC

J: TRBJ1-5
size: once
D: -
V: TRBV19
CDR3: CASSISLGAPPQHF
DNA: TGTGCCAGTAGTATTAGTCTGGGGGCGCCGCCCCAGCATTTT

J: TRBJ1-1
size: -
D: -
V: TRBV6-5
CDR3: CASSLQGTNTEAFF
DNA: TGTGCCAGCAGTTTACAGGGTACGAACACTGAAGCTTTCTTT

J: TRBJ2-7
size: few
D: TRBD2
V: TRBV6-5
CDR3: CASSLTSGRVEQYF
DNA: TGTGCCAGCAGTTTGACTAGCGGGAGGGTCGAGCAGTACTTC

J: TRBJ1-1
size: -
D: -
V: TRBV5-1
CDR3: CVSSSGPRQANTEAFF
DNA: TGCGTCAGCAGCTCCGGCCCCCGACAGGCAAACACTGAAGCTTTCTTT

J: TRBJ2-5
size: -
D: -
V: TRBV9
CDR3: CASSVQREETQYF
DNA: TGTGCCAGCAGCGTTCAGAGGGAGGAGACCCAGTACTTC

J: TRBJ1-1
size: -
D: TRBD1
V: TRBV9
CDR3: CASSGDRDLTEAFF
DNA: TGTGCCAGCAGCGGAGACAGGGACCTCACTGAAGCTTTCTTT

J: TRBJ2-3
size: few
D: TRBD2
V: TRBV5-1
CDR3: CASSLAPGLAGGYTDTQYF
DNA: TGCGCCAGCAGCTTGGCACCGGGACTAGCGGGGGGCTACACAGATACGCAGTATTTT

J: TRBJ2-3
size: once
D: TRBD2
V: TRBV5-1
CDR3: CASSQNLAGGTDTQYF
DNA: TGCGCCAGCAGCCAAAATTTAGCGGGGGGCACAGATACGCAGTATTTT